A single sample is the source of the 21 T cell receptor beta chains below, sequenced in a study of blood T cell repertoires in COVID-19. The assay was immunoSEQ multiplex PCR, and TCRdb's table has in-frame clones only and misses some. Altogether some 170,000 clones are present, about 90% being singletons, with the ten largest covering 1% to 1.5%. Sequencing was carried out using PBMCs or T cells enriched from blood (not recorded which). These receptors were collected from a human donor with acute COVID-19. The donor label of this sample is uncertain.

This chain connects TRBV5-1 to TRBJ2-5, with 7 bases matching TRBD2. Germline CDR1 reads SGHRS; CDR2 reads YFSETQ. The CDR3 is 14 residues long. The junction had 8 bases not matched to a gene; V was cut back by 5 bases and J by 4 bases. CDR3 sequence reads: CASRIWASGETQYF. The CDR3 DNA sequence: TGCGCCAGCAGGATTTGGGCTAGCGGAGAGACCCAGTACTTC. The full variable domain, its missing parts supplied by reference TRBV5-1 and TRBJ2-5, is KAGVTQTPRYLIKTRGQQVTLSCSPISGHRSVSWYQQTPGQGLQFLFEYFSETQRNKGNFPGRFSGRQFSNSRSEMNVSTLELGDSALYLCASRIWASGETQYFGPGTRLLVL.

The chain links TRBV18 to TRBJ2-7; no firm D call. Trimming removed 6 bases from V and 6 bases from J, with 15 bases in between. The CDR3 length is 13 residues. The germline V gene has CDR1 KGHSH and CDR2 LQKENI. The CDR3 DNA reads TGTGCCAGCTCCTCAGGTTCCAATGGCGAGCAGTACTTC. This encodes CASSSGSNGEQYF. Full variable domain (remainder filled in from reference TRBV18 and TRBJ2-7): NAGVMQNPRHLVRRRGQEARLRCSPMKGHSHVYWYRQLPEEGLKFMVYLQKENIIDESGMPKERFSAEFPKEGPSILRIQQVVRGDSAAYFCASSSGSNGEQYFGPGTRLTVT.

CDR3 nucleotide sequence: TGTGCCACCAGCAGAGATGATCAGGGTTATGAAAAACTGTTTTTT. This translates into CATSRDDQGYEKLFF. The chain employs TRBV15 and TRBJ1-4, with D possibly being TRBD1 (5 bases). There are 15 residues in the CDR3. Germline CDR1 is LNHNV and CDR2 is YYDKDF (reference sequence). Trimming cost V 0 bases and J 6 bases, with 11 bases left between them.

The V and J genes are TRBV5-4 and TRBJ1-2; D unclear. The CDR3 is made up of 16 amino acids. Germline CDR1 is SGHNT and CDR2 is YYREEE (reference sequence). Trimming removed 0 bases at V and 5 bases at J, with 17 bases between. The CDR3 nucleotides are TGTGCCAGCAGCTTGGACCAAAAAAGCATCCAATATGGCTACACCTTC. It encodes CASSLDQKSIQYGYTF. Filled out from reference TRBV5-4 and TRBJ1-2, the complete variable domain reads ETGVTQSPTHLIKTRGQQVTLRCSSQSGHNTVSWYQQALGQGPQFIFQYYREEENGRGNFPPRFSGLQFPNYSSELNVNALELDDSALYLCASSLDQKSIQYGYTFGSGTRLTVV.

The chain combines TRBV25-1 with TRBJ1-2; no reliable D call. V was cut by 2 bases and J by 4 bases, with 8 bases left in between. The CDR3 contains 13 residues. CDR1 is MGHDK and CDR2 is SYGVNS in the germline V gene. CDR3 nucleotides: TGTGCCAGCAGTGAAAGTGGTAGCTATGGCTACACCTTC. Residues: CASSESGSYGYTF.

The chain has TRBV30 and TRBJ1-6; possibly TRBD1 for D (6 bases). This CDR3 is built from 13 residues. Trimming took off 5 bases at V and 7 bases at J, with 12 bases between the two ends. The germline gives CDR1 GTSNPN, CDR2 SVGIG (reference sequence). The CDR3 spells CAWGEQGNSPLHF. CDR3 in DNA: TGTGCCTGGGGAGAACAGGGAAATTCACCCCTCCACTTT.

V gene TRBV4-1 combines with J gene TRBJ2-7; the match to TRBD2 covers 7 bases. The CDR3 totals 17 residues. Germline V CDR1 and CDR2: MGHRA, YSYEKL. The V gene end was trimmed by 4 bases and the J gene end by 0 bases; junction bases not matched to a gene: 12. The CDR3 reads CASSPLARTRDSYEQYF. As DNA, the CDR3 is TGCGCCAGCAGCCCTCTTGCCCGGACTAGAGACTCCTACGAGCAGTACTTC.

This clone was observed once. The rearrangement joins TRBV7-9 to TRBJ1-2; D gene uncertain. Germline CDR1 reads SEHNR; CDR2 reads FQNEAQ (reference sequence). The CDR3 is 19 amino acids. The ends were cut back, 4 bases at V and 3 bases at J, with 27 bases in the middle. CDR3 protein: CASSSWSLGSEARDYGYTF. The CDR3 DNA reads TGTGCCAGCAGCTCCTGGAGTTTGGGATCGGAAGCGAGGGACTATGGCTACACCTTC.

The chain is built from TRBV7-7 and TRBJ1-5, with D possibly TRBD1 on 6 matching bases. Per the germline V gene, CDR1 is SSHAT and CDR2 is FNYEAQ (reference sequence). This CDR3 spans 18 amino acids. V was shortened by 1 base and J by 5 bases, with 21 bases between the two germline ends. In DNA, the CDR3 is TGTGCCAGCAGCTTAGGGGACGCTTCAGGGGCGGACGATCAGCCCCAGCATTTT. This translates into CASSLGDASGADDQPQHF.

This rearrangement joins TRBV6-5 to TRBJ1-6; no clear D. Germline CDR1 MNHEY, CDR2 SVGAGI. The CDR3 is made up of 13 amino acids. The germline V and J ends were trimmed by 4 bases and 8 bases, with 9 bases remaining between them. CDR3 DNA sequence: TGTGCCAGCAGTTCGCCCCGGGATTCACCCCTCCACTTT. It codes for CASSSPRDSPLHF.

This clone was observed a few times. V is TRBV4-2 and J is TRBJ2-1; D not certain. The germline V gene has CDR1 LGHNA and CDR2 YNFKEQ. CDR3 length: 12 residues. Trimming removed 0 bases from V and 5 bases from J, with 2 bases in between. CDR3 bases: TGTGCCAGCAGCCAAGATAACAATGAGCAGTTCTTC. This sequence encodes CASSQDNNEQFF.

The J gene is TRBJ2-1, the V gene TRBV27, with 9 bases fitting TRBD2. CDR1 and CDR2 (germline): MNHEY, SMNVEV (reference sequence). The CDR3 runs 15 residues. The J segment lost 9 bases and the V segment lost 0 bases, leaving 6 bases of the junction unmatched. CDR3 coding DNA: TGTGCCAGCAGTTTATCGCGGGGGGGCCTATCTGAGCAGTTCTTC. Its protein is CASSLSRGGLSEQFF.

CDR3 bases: TGTGCCAGCAGCTCCACCTCGCAGCCAGGGGGGCGCGAGCAGTACTTC. Its protein product is CASSSTSQPGGREQYF. The V gene is TRBV11-2, the J gene TRBJ2-7; D possibly corresponds to TRBD1 (7 bases). This CDR3 has 16 amino acids. The germline gives CDR1 SGHAT, CDR2 FQNNGV. V dropped 4 bases and J dropped 6 bases, with 22 bases sitting between them.

The chain recombines TRBV19 with TRBJ2-1; TRBD2 agrees at 8 bases. The CDR3 runs 13 residues. Germline CDR1 is LNHDA and CDR2 is SQIVND (reference sequence). With V trimmed by 7 bases and J by 9 bases, 8 bases remained unmatched. The DNA for the CDR3 is TGTGCCAGTATCTCGGGGGGGCCAGGTGAGCAGTTCTTC. Translated: CASISGGPGEQFF. Full variable domain (rest looked up from reference TRBV19 and TRBJ2-1): DGGITQSPKYLFRKEGQNVTLSCEQNLNHDAMYWYRQDPGQGLRLIYYSQIVNDFQKGDIAEGYSVSREKKESFPLTVTSAQKNPTAFYLCASISGGPGEQFFGPGTRLTVL.

The chain employs TRBV9 and TRBJ1-1; D ambiguous. V dropped 3 bases and J dropped 2 bases, with 11 bases sitting between them. This CDR3 has 14 amino acids. CDR1 and CDR2 (germline): SGDLS, YYNGEE. The CDR3 region has the DNA TGTGCCAGCAGCGCAGGAGCGGAAAACACTGAAGCTTTCTTT. It yields the protein CASSAGAENTEAFF.

V is TRBV6-2 or TRBV6-3 and J is TRBJ2-7; D unclear. Looked up from germline, CDR1 is MNHEY and CDR2 is SVGEGT. V lost 2 bases, J lost 7 bases, and 6 bases lay in between. The CDR3 spans 11 residues. The CDR3 nucleotides are TGTGCCAGCAGTTACGTGCAGGAGCAGTACTTC. Protein product: CASSYVQEQYF.

The V and J genes are TRBV5-1 and TRBJ1-2, with D unresolved. CDR1 and CDR2 (germline): SGHRS, YFSETQ. V was shortened by 0 bases and J by 8 bases, with 11 bases between the two germline ends. The CDR3 sequence is 13 residues long. The CDR3 DNA is TGCGCCAGCAGCTTGGCCCTTGAGGAGGGCTACACCTTC. This translates into CASSLALEEGYTF.

This chain connects TRBV30 to TRBJ2-3, with TRBD2 matching 9 bases. Trimming cost V 5 bases and J 1 base; bases outside gene matches: 4. CDR1 and CDR2 from the germline V gene are GTSNPN and SVGIG (reference sequence). CDR3 length equals 14 residues. The CDR3 DNA reads as TGTGCCTGGGACCGACTAGCGGGCACAGATACGCAGTATTTT. It translates to CAWDRLAGTDTQYF. Full variable domain (rest looked up from reference TRBV30 and TRBJ2-3): SQTIHQWPATLVQPVGSPLSLECTVEGTSNPNLYWYRQAAGRGLQLLFYSVGIGQISSEVPQNLSASRPQDRQFILSSKKLLLSDSGFYLCAWDRLAGTDTQYFGPGTRLTVL.

The gene calls are TRBV5-8 and TRBJ2-3; TRBD1 matches 9 bases. This CDR3 is 15 amino acids long. The germline gives CDR1 SGHTS, CDR2 YDEGEE. J gave up 4 bases and V 4 bases, and 7 bases lay outside the gene matches. The CDR3 sequence is CASSTRQGEADTQYF. The CDR3 nucleotides read TGTGCCAGCAGCACCCGACAGGGGGAGGCAGATACGCAGTATTTT.

The V gene is TRBV5-1, the J gene TRBJ1-2, with 7 positions matching TRBD1. Germline trimming cut 4 bases from V and 1 base from J; bases unmatched to any gene: 10. Germline lookup yields CDR1 SGHRS and CDR2 YFSETQ. The CDR3 runs 16 residues. The CDR3 reads CASSPSGGGNNYGYTF. CDR3 sequence (DNA): TGCGCCAGCAGCCCCTCTGGAGGGGGCAATAACTATGGCTACACCTTC.

J is TRBJ2-5 and V is TRBV5-1; TRBD1 agrees at 9 bases. This CDR3 contains 15 residues. Germline CDR1 SGHRS, CDR2 YFSETQ. The J segment lost 5 bases and the V segment lost 3 bases, leaving 8 bases of the junction unmatched. DNA of the CDR3: TGCGCCAGCAGCTCATGGACAGGGGAGGGTGAGACCCAGTACTTC. Encoded protein: CASSSWTGEGETQYF.